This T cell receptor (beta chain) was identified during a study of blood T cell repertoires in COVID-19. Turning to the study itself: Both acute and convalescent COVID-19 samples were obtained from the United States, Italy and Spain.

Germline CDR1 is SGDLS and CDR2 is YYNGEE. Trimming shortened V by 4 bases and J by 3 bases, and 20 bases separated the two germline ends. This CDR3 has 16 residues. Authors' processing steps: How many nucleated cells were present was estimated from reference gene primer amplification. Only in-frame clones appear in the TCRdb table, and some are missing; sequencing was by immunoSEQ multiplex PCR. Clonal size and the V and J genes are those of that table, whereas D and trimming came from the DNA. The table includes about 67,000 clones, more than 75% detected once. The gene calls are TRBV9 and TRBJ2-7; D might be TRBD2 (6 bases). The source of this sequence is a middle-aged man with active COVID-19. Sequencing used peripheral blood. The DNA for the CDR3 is TGTGCCAGCAGCACTCCGGGACTGAAAGGAGACTACGAGCAGTACTTC. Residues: CASSTPGLKGDYEQYF.